The 13 T cell receptor beta chains presented below share a single source sample, sequenced in a study of regulatory T cells in long-lasting Graves disease. CDR3 regions were amplified by Arm-PCR using iRepertoire HTBI primers to build TCR beta libraries. TCRdb analysed the multiplex PCR reads with MiXCR anew, one entry per CDR3 protein. The sample includes some 460,000 distinct CDR3 sequences, about 16% seen only once; the top ten take 9% to 15%. As for time point: newly diagnosed GD, antithyroid drugs for less than 3 months. The TCR library was prepared using RNA isolated from PBMCs. These sequences were also reported in another study, on T cells in Graves' hyperthyroidism and ophthalmopathy.

Sequenced material: peripheral blood mononuclear cells (PBMCs), taken at new diagnosis, from a patient treated with antithyroid drugs. These receptors came from a man aged 35 to 55 with Graves disease.

This clonotype was found many times. This chain joins TRBV3-1 and TRBJ1-2; D gene unclear. Germline CDR1 reads LGHDT; CDR2 reads YNNKEL (reference sequence). CDR3 length: 14 amino acids. V was shortened by 0 bases and J by 5 bases, with 10 bases between the two germline ends. CDR3 sequence reads: CASSQDEGFYGYTF. In nucleotides, the CDR3 is TGTGCCAGCAGCCAAGATGAGGGTTTTTATGGCTACACCTTC.

About this clonotype: A junction boundary mismatches the germline segment, possibly from a read error. The chain has TRBV20-1 and TRBJ1-2; D is perhaps TRBD1 (5 bases). In germline, CDR1 is DFQATT, CDR2 SNEGSKA (reference sequence). This CDR3 spans 14 amino acids. CDR3 sequence (DNA): TGCAGTACTAGTGCCGGGGCTGGGGACTATGGCTACACCTTC. Its protein is CSTSAGAGDYGYTF.

This clonotype appeared a few times. The J gene is TRBJ2-2, the V gene TRBV27; 7 nucleotides agree with TRBD1. Germline V gives CDR1 MNHEY, CDR2 SMNVEV (reference sequence). J lost 9 bases, V lost 0 bases, and 4 bases had no gene match. The CDR3 contains 14 residues. The CDR3 DNA reads TGTGCCAGCAGTTTATCAACAGGGGTCCGGGAGCTGTTTTTT. It encodes CASSLSTGVRELFF.

This clonotype was counted at least ten times. The genes are TRBV7-9 and TRBJ1-1; 10 bases are a match to TRBD1. Trimming removed 5 bases from V and 4 bases from J; junction bases left unmatched: 10. CDR3 size: 16 residues. The germline CDR1 and CDR2 sequences are SEHNR and FQNEAQ (reference sequence). The CDR3 loop reads CASSRSGGQGSTEAFF. As DNA, the CDR3 is TGTGCCAGCAGCCGTTCCGGGGGACAGGGGTCCACTGAAGCTTTCTTT.

This clonotype has only a few counts. The chain carries TRBV6-1 and TRBJ1-2; no definite D call. This CDR3 is 12 amino acids long. Germline V gene data show CDR1 as MNHNS and CDR2 as SASEGT. Trimming removed 6 bases from V and 4 bases from J, with 9 bases in between. This CDR3 reads CASRTRTYGYTF. The CDR3 region has the DNA TGTGCCAGCAGGACAAGGACCTATGGCTACACCTTC.

This clonotype was seen only a few times. The J gene is TRBJ2-2, the V gene TRBV7-2; weak D call: TRBD2 (5 bases). This CDR3 has 16 residues. Trimming stripped 4 bases from V and 4 bases from J, with 16 bases between. In germline, CDR1 is SGHTA, CDR2 FQGNSA. The CDR3 here is CASSSPSGRGTGELFF. In DNA, the CDR3 is TGTGCCAGCAGCTCCCCCTCGGGCCGGGGCACCGGGGAGCTGTTTTTT.

This clonotype showed up many times. CDR3 sequence: CASSQGNTGELFF. Here the CDR3 DNA reads TGTGCCAGCAGCCAAGGGAACACCGGGGAGCTGTTTTTT. The chain joins TRBV7-2 to TRBJ2-2; D is unclear. CDR3 length equals 13 residues. Germline V CDR1 and CDR2: SGHTA, FQGNSA. V lost 5 bases, J lost 1 base, and 5 bases lay in between.

This clonotype appeared a few times. This sequence may be a read error, since a much larger clone differs from it by one base. The rearrangement uses TRBV7-6 and TRBJ2-3; D gene ambiguous. Germline lookup yields CDR1 SGHVS and CDR2 FNYEAQ. The CDR3 is 12 residues long. This chain's CDR3 is CTSSWGTDTQYF. The CDR3 coding sequence is TGTACCAGCAGCTGGGGCACAGATACGCAGTATTTT.

Many counts were recorded for this clonotype. The V and J genes are TRBV18 and TRBJ1-1; possibly TRBD1 for D (6 bases). Germline V gene sequence: CDR1 KGHSH, CDR2 LQKENI. V lost 6 bases, J lost 6 bases, and 17 bases lay in between. CDR3 length equals 14 residues. CDR3 in amino acids: CASSVDGGVAEAFF. The CDR3 nucleotides read TGTGCCAGCTCGGTGGATGGGGGCGTCGCTGAAGCTTTCTTT.

The chain combines TRBV7-2 with TRBJ2-2, with 10 bases fitting TRBD2. V gave up 1 base and J gave up 6 bases; unmatched junction bases: 14. CDR3 length equals 19 residues. Germline values: CDR1 SGHTA, CDR2 FQGNSA. DNA of the CDR3: TGTGCCAGCAGCTTAGGCCGCCTGCTAGCGGGAGTTTTTCCCGGGGAGCTGTTTTTT. This translates into CASSLGRLLAGVFPGELFF.

Many counts were recorded for this clonotype. The J gene is TRBJ2-1, the V gene TRBV12-5, with 8 nucleotides matching TRBD2. The CDR3 is made up of 16 amino acids. The V gene's germline CDR1 is LGHNT and CDR2 FRNRAP. V was clipped by 2 bases and J by 0 bases; unmatched bases: 3. The CDR3 DNA is TGTGCTAGTGGTTTGATTCTAGCGGGCTCCTACAATGAGCAGTTCTTC. As protein: CASGLILAGSYNEQFF.

This clonotype was recorded at least ten times. The chain uses TRBV20-1 and TRBJ2-7, with D hard to call. V lost 5 bases, J lost 0 bases, and 11 bases lay in between. The CDR3 has 13 residues. Germline V CDR1 and CDR2: DFQATT, SNEGSKA (reference sequence). CDR3 nucleotides: TGCAGTGCTCCCCGATATAGCTCCTACGAGCAGTACTTC. Protein product: CSAPRYSSYEQYF.

A note on this clonotype: A far larger clone is a single base away, which makes a read error likely. The V gene is TRBV11-3, the J gene TRBJ2-1; D is uncertain. The CDR3 has 13 amino acids. Trimming removed 4 bases at V and 10 bases at J, with 14 bases between. Germline loops: CDR1 SGHNT, CDR2 YENEEA. The CDR3 DNA follows: TGTGCCAGCAGCTCAGGCATCTCCTACGAGCAGTTCTTC. This codes for CASSSGISYEQFF.